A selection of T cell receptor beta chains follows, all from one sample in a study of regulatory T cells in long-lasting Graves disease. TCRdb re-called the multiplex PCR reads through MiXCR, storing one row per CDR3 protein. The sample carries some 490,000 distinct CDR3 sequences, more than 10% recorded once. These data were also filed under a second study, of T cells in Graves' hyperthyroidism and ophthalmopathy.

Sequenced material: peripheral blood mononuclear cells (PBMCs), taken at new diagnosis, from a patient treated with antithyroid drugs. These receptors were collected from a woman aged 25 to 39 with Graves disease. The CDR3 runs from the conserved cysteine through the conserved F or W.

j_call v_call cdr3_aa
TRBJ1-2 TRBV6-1 CASSDGANYGYTF
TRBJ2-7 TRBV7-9 CASSLASTGTYEQYF
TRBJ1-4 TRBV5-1 CASSLLSTNEKLFF
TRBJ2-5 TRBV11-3 CASSFTSGQETQYF
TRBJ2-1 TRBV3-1 CASSLQGTRFYNEQFF
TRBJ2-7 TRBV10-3 CAISESSGSSEQYF
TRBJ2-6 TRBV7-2 CASSLASSYSGANVLTF
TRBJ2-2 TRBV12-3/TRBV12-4 CASSDIAGGHTGELFF
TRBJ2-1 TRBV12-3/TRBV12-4 CASTQAGASNEQFF
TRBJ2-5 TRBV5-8 CASSLVPRQETQYF
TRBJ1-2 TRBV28 CASRGGVGYGYTF